Detailed here is one T cell receptor (beta chain). Its antigen is undetermined. Other DNA sequences within the sample encode an identical CDR3. From germline, CDR1 is SQVTM and CDR2 ANQGSEA. The CDR3 sequence is 12 residues long. Trimming left V 1 base short and J 3 bases short, with 7 bases between. It was from alopecia areata patients that lesional scalp punch biopsies and peripheral blood were collected. Investigators isolated RNA and reverse transcribed it into cDNA to act as the sequencing template. Profiled with immunoSEQ multiplex PCR; TCRdb holds only in-frame clones, not every one. The data contain around 140,000 clones, approximately 49% of them singletons. The sample belongs to a study of CD8+ T cells in alopecia areata. Turning to the study itself: The duration of tofacitinib was 6 to 18 months, with 6 months off drug afterward.

Findings and limits, study-wide: Lesional scalp, notably in alopecia totalis/universalis, had clonality above that of normal scalp. Scalp sample data also include resident alphabeta T cells from normal skin.

The chain combines TRBV29-1 with TRBJ2-7; D might be TRBD1 (5 bases). The sequence came from a human donor with alopecia areata. The sequences come from CD8+ T cells sorted from blood, collected at week 0. The CDR3 is CSVEGQGYEQYF. The CDR3 DNA sequence: TGCAGCGTTGAAGGGCAGGGCTACGAGCAGTACTTC.